The 5 T cell receptor beta chains below come from one sample, sequenced in a study of OX40 agonist ivuxolimab in advanced cancers. Here immunoSEQ multiplex PCR was the method, and the copy in TCRdb shows in-frame clones only, minus some. The sample has 100,000 to 150,000 clones, roughly 90% seen once; the top ten hold 0.65% to 0.9%. The specimen comprised CD4+ or CD8+ T cells sorted from blood, sampled in a trial of the OX40 agonist ivuxolimab. These receptors were obtained from an adult with an advanced solid tumor such as melanoma, head and neck, liver or kidney cancer.

The rearrangement joins TRBV9 to TRBJ2-2; TRBD2 matches 11 bases. V shed 1 base, J shed 8 bases, and the junction held 10 bases outside the gene matches. The CDR3 sequence is 17 residues long. Germline V gene lookup returns CDR1 SGDLS and CDR2 YYNGEE. In DNA form, the CDR3 reads TGTGCCAGCAGCGTAAATAGCGGGAGGGTAAAGAGTGGGGAGCTGTTTTTT. This encodes CASSVNSGRVKSGELFF.

The rearrangement joins TRBV6-5 to TRBJ2-7; D call uncertain. This CDR3 is 15 amino acids long. V lost 0 bases, J lost 4 bases, and 13 bases lay in between. Germline loops: CDR1 MNHEY, CDR2 SVGAGI. This CDR3 is CASSYSKPRWYEQYF. The CDR3 DNA is TGTGCCAGCAGTTACTCGAAGCCCCGATGGTACGAGCAGTACTTC.

V gene TRBV6-5 combines with J gene TRBJ1-5, with TRBD1 as a possible D gene (6 bases). The CDR3 sequence is 15 residues long. V lost 6 bases, J lost 5 bases, and 17 bases lay in between. The germline V gene encodes CDR1 MNHEY and CDR2 SVGAGI. CDR3 DNA: TGTGCCAGCAGCGTCTCAGGGGCCGCCGATCAGCCCCAGCATTTT. It specifies CASSVSGAADQPQHF.

V is TRBV7-2 and J is TRBJ1-2; D not certain. Germline V gene lookup returns CDR1 SGHTA and CDR2 FQGNSA. With 1 base removed from V and 6 bases from J, the gap between germline ends came to 9 bases. The CDR3 is 13 residues long. The CDR3 bases are TGTGCCAGCAGCTTAGACGGGAACGATGGCTACACCTTC. The encoded protein is CASSLDGNDGYTF.

The J gene is TRBJ2-1, the V gene TRBV27; the match to TRBD1 covers 8 bases. The CDR3 has 19 amino acids. Germline CDR1 reads MNHEY; CDR2 reads SMNVEV (reference sequence). Germline trimming cut 1 base from V and 1 base from J; bases unmatched to any gene: 12. The DNA for the CDR3 is TGTGCCAGCAGTTTATGGGACCTGGCCAGGGGGCCGTCCTACAATGAGCAGTTCTTC. Its translation: CASSLWDLARGPSYNEQFF.